These T cell receptor beta chains were read from a single sample in a study of blood T cells in healthy people across ages. From the 5' RACE reads, TCRdb called clonotypes with MiXCR, one entry per CDR3 protein. Altogether fewer than 900,000 distinct CDR3 sequences are present, 45% to 50% being singletons, with the ten largest covering 30% to 40%. Sequencing was carried out using blood. The receptor set was obtained from a woman aged 55-70 years in good health. The conserved cysteine and the conserved F or W are not part of the CDR3 here.

TRBV10-3	TRBJ2-7	13	AISESVPGGSEQY
TRBV7-8	TRBJ1-4	11	ASSQNGNEKPF
TRBV29-1	TRBJ1-3	10	SVEEVGNTIY
TRBV6-5	TRBJ2-1	13	ASRTGLGSYNEQF
TRBV6-2/TRBV6-3	TRBJ2-3	10	ASRTGSDTQY
TRBV6-5	TRBJ2-1	15	ASSNPRGEPVISEQF
TRBV12-5	TRBJ2-5	12	ASGLRVWTETQY
TRBV5-1	TRBJ2-7	13	ASSLGSRIDYEQY
TRBV20-1	TRBJ2-1	16	SARDPRTSGITYNEQF
TRBV20-1	TRBJ2-3	13	SASGSSGSTDTQY
TRBV9	TRBJ2-7	11	ASRDPGSYEQY
TRBV28	TRBJ1-2	13	ASSSEGQGKYGYT
TRBV20-1	TRBJ1-2	12	SARDSWGEYGCT
TRBV14	TRBJ2-6	16	ASSQVEIIYSGASVLT
TRBV20-1	TRBJ1-2	7	SASYGYT